This entry describes one T cell receptor (beta chain). Its target is not known. These data are taken from a study of cytomegalovirus exposure and HLA in healthy donors. About the study: Counted in an early data release were about 85 million unique TCRs from HLA-typed donors.

Study-wide results and caveats: When analyzed later, a missense DCLRE1C variant was found to be linked to TCR beta V- and J-gene trimming. One cluster of highly shared sequence variants probably arose as a sequencing artifact. Using a false discovery rate of 0.05, a later analysis showed that approximately 16,000 TCR beta sequences were associated with HLA alleles.

Primers for the PCR totalled 60 Vbeta and 13 Jbeta. Assay used: immunoSEQ multiplex PCR; TCRdb lists only in-frame clones, some missing. The repertoire holds 200,000 to 250,000 clones, roughly 81% seen once, with about 0.25% in the top ten. This CDR3 is 15 amino acids long. V was clipped by 0 bases and J by 3 bases, with 13 bases between them. Germline CDR1 GTSNPN, CDR2 SVGIG (reference sequence). This receptor was identified in a girl aged 2-15 years in good health and CMV-seronegative. The chain couples TRBV30 to TRBJ2-3; D remains unclear. The sample taken for sequencing was PBMCs. The CDR3 coding sequence is TGTGCCTGGAGTGTGGGCTTCGGTGAGACAGATACGCAGTATTTT. Amino acid sequence: CAWSVGFGETDTQYF.